The present T cell receptor (beta chain) was sequenced within a study of CD8+CD57+ T cells in acquired aplastic anemia. Overall study context: 3 to 3.5 ug was the average amount of DNA from sorted CD4+ and CD8+ cells. Overall study results and limits: About 27 shared CD8+ CDR3s appeared highly expressed within patients' immunodominant clones. In CD8+ cells, Simpson's diversity showed no significant difference between patients and controls.

CDR1 MGHRA and CDR2 YSYEKL come from the germline V gene. V dropped 3 bases and J dropped 2 bases, with 13 bases sitting between them. The CDR3 contains 15 residues. Notes on this clonotype: Antigen: not known.

According to the study, genomic DNA was the template for TCR beta VDJ and CDR3 profiling. Using its own MiXCR run on the reads, TCRdb lists one record per CDR3 protein. The sample consists of around 230,000 distinct CDR3 sequences, 61% of them appearing once. The clonotype originates from a human donor in good health. Sequencing was carried out using sorted CD4+, CD8+, or CD8+CD57+ T cells (not recorded which) from PBMCs. The chain employs TRBV4-1 and TRBJ1-1; D is possibly TRBD1 (6 bases). This chain's CDR3 is CASSQVSDSNTEAFF. For the CDR3, the DNA is TGCGCCAGCAGCCAGGTCTCGGACAGCAACACTGAAGCTTTCTTT.